The clone carrying this T cell receptor beta chain came up many times. This specimen comes from a study of T cells after yellow fever vaccination. TCRdb re-called the 5' RACE reads with MiXCR, one entry per CDR3 protein. This table has about 160,000 distinct CDR3 sequences, around 7.2% appearing once. CDR3 size: 16 residues. V was pared by 5 bases and J by 1 base, with 6 bases of the junction left unmatched. Germline CDR1 MNHEY, CDR2 SVGAGI. The sequence was obtained from a man between 18 and 35 years old who received the YFV17D yellow fever vaccine. This chain uses TRBV6-5 with TRBJ1-1; 11 bases are shared with TRBD1. Sequenced material: CD4+ T cells sorted from PBMCs, taken around 5 days after the first yellow fever vaccination. Here the CDR3 reads CASSTDRGRENTEAFF. The DNA for the CDR3 is TGTGCCAGCAGTACGGACAGGGGGCGCGAGAACACTGAAGCTTTCTTT.